The 20 T cell receptor beta chains below were found in one sample sequenced in a study of T cells in Graves' hyperthyroidism and ophthalmopathy. Amplified TCR beta CDR3 regions derived from RNA transcripts. HTBI primers were the set used in a first-round RT-PCR of the TCR CDR3. MiXCR, applied by TCRdb to the multiplex PCR reads, yields one record per CDR3 protein. Among more than 500,000 distinct CDR3 sequences listed, about 15% were seen once. Material: blood. All receptors derive from a woman aged 40 to 50 with Graves' ophthalmopathy.

In nucleotides, the CDR3 is TGTGCCAGTAACCCGGGACTGCTGAGGGATCCCCTCCACTTT. It encodes CASNPGLLRDPLHF. This chain links TRBV19 with TRBJ1-6; tentatively, D is TRBD1 (5 bases). The CDR3 has 14 residues. Germline V gene lookup returns CDR1 LNHDA and CDR2 SQIVND (reference sequence). Trimming pared 7 bases from V and 13 bases from J, leaving 20 bases between.

On this clonotype itself: The junction departs from the called germline gene at one end, perhaps through a read error. The J gene is TRBJ1-5, the V gene TRBV30; D may be TRBD1 (5 bases). The CDR3 is made up of 17 amino acids. Germline values: CDR1 GTSNPN, CDR2 SVGIG (reference sequence). CDR3 amino acids: CAWSSAGLWGSNQPRHF. CDR3 nucleotides: TGTGCCTGGAGTTCAGCGGGGCTTTGGGGGAGCAATCAGCCCCGGCATTTT.

This clonotype was observed at least ten times. V is TRBV6-5 and J is TRBJ2-7; 7 bases line up with TRBD1. The V gene end was trimmed by 0 bases and the J gene end by 0 bases; junction bases not matched to a gene: 8. The CDR3 has 17 amino acids. The V gene's germline CDR1 is MNHEY and CDR2 SVGAGI. CDR3 region: CASSYSSAGGISYEQYF. In nucleotides, the CDR3 is TGTGCCAGCAGTTACTCATCGGCAGGGGGAATCTCCTACGAGCAGTACTTC.

This clonotype was found a few times. The chain has TRBV9 and TRBJ1-1; TRBD1 might be the D (5 bases). Trimming removed 0 bases at V and 1 base at J, with 10 bases between. Germline lookup yields CDR1 SGDLS and CDR2 YYNGEE. The CDR3 spans 15 residues. As DNA, the CDR3 is TGTGCCAGCAGCGTAGGCTGGGGCGGGAACACTGAAGCTTTCTTT. Its translation: CASSVGWGGNTEAFF.

This clonotype has a count of ten or more. The chain is built from TRBV27 and TRBJ2-2; D not resolved. The length of the CDR3 is 15 residues. Germline CDR1 MNHEY, CDR2 SMNVEV (reference sequence). Trimming took 2 bases from V and 0 from J, leaving 7 bases between them. The CDR3 protein is CASSLRGPNTGELFF. CDR3 nucleotide sequence: TGTGCCAGCAGTTTAAGAGGACCGAACACCGGGGAGCTGTTTTTT.

In its sample, this clonotype was seen many times. The chain couples TRBV2 to TRBJ1-2, with D perhaps TRBD1 (6 bases). Germline V gene lookup returns CDR1 SNHLY and CDR2 FYNNEI. Deletions cut 6 bases from V and 2 bases from J, with 10 bases between. CDR3 length: 13 residues. The CDR3 spells CASREQGNYGYTF. The CDR3 bases are TGTGCCAGCAGAGAACAGGGAAACTATGGCTACACCTTC.

This clonotype was counted at least ten times. The J gene is TRBJ2-7, the V gene TRBV5-1; 9 bases match TRBD1. The germline V gene encodes CDR1 SGHRS and CDR2 YFSETQ. CDR3 size: 16 residues. Trimming at V came to 4 bases and at J to 5 bases, leaving 13 bases not matched to a gene. The CDR3 DNA sequence: TGCGCCAGCAGCGCCGTGGGACAGGGCAGGGACCACGAGCAGTACTTC. Protein product: CASSAVGQGRDHEQYF.

The DNA for the CDR3 is TGTGCCAGCAGTTCCGGGACAGGGGGGAGGGAGCAGTACTTC. As protein: CASSSGTGGREQYF. This sequence joins TRBV27 and TRBJ2-7; TRBD1 matches 11 bases. Per germline, CDR1 MNHEY and CDR2 SMNVEV (reference sequence). Trimming took 4 bases from V and 7 from J; bases not matched to a gene: 6. This CDR3 is built from 14 residues.

The rearrangement links TRBV29-1 to TRBJ2-7, with TRBD2 as a possible D gene (7 bases). CDR3 length equals 14 residues. V was trimmed by 1 base and J by 4 bases, leaving 14 bases between them. Germline CDR1 SQVTM, CDR2 ANQGSEA. CDR3 loop: CSVEVGGGNYEQYF. In DNA form, the CDR3 reads TGCAGCGTTGAAGTAGGGGGGGGAAATTACGAGCAGTACTTC.

This clonotype was counted between two and nine times. The chain has TRBV6-1 and TRBJ2-7; 10 bases agree with TRBD2. This CDR3 region has 13 residues. The junction had 3 bases not matched to a gene; V was cut back by 7 bases and J by 3 bases. CDR1 MNHNS and CDR2 SASEGT come from the germline V gene. CDR3: CASTTSGFYEQYF. The CDR3 nucleotides read TGTGCCAGCACGACTAGCGGGTTCTACGAGCAGTACTTC.

This clonotype was detected only once. A much larger clone is a single base away; this may be a read error. The J gene is TRBJ2-5, the V gene TRBV20-1, with D unclear. CDR3 size: 12 residues. The V gene's germline CDR1 is DFQATT and CDR2 SNEGSKA (reference sequence). CDR3 in DNA: TGCAGTTCTAGAGAGTACCAAGAGACCCAGTACTTC. This gives the protein CSSREYQETQYF.

This clonotype was recorded at least ten times. This rearrangement joins TRBV11-2 to TRBJ2-2; D is unclear. CDR3 length: 16 residues. Trimming pared 1 base from V and 4 bases from J, leaving 13 bases between. Germline V CDR1 and CDR2: SGHAT, FQNNGV. The CDR3 sequence is CASSLVFSFGTGELFF. CDR3 nucleotide sequence: TGTGCCAGCAGCTTAGTTTTCTCCTTTGGCACCGGGGAGCTGTTTTTT.

The genes are TRBV6-2 or TRBV6-3 and TRBJ2-3, with 7 bases that match TRBD2. V shed 4 bases and J 0 bases; nucleotides not matched to a gene: 4. CDR1 and CDR2 (germline): MNHEY, SVGEGT. The CDR3 runs to 15 residues. CDR3 nucleotides: TGTGCCAGCAGTTCTTTTAGCGGGAGCACAGATACGCAGTATTTT. It is translated as CASSSFSGSTDTQYF.

The chain couples TRBV5-8 to TRBJ2-7; no definite D call. Per germline, CDR1 SGHTS and CDR2 YDEGEE. Trimming cost V 4 bases and J 9 bases, with 11 bases left between them. The CDR3 has 11 residues. The CDR3 nucleotides are TGTGCCAGCAGCCCCCAAGTGGCGCAGTACTTC. Protein product: CASSPQVAQYF.

This clonotype was detected a few times. The V and J genes are TRBV4-2 and TRBJ1-2, with D perhaps TRBD1 (6 bases). V lost 4 bases and J 5 bases, leaving 17 bases between the germline ends. The CDR3 spans 15 residues. Germline V gene sequence: CDR1 LGHNA, CDR2 YNFKEQ. This chain's CDR3 is CASSPGDTGYYGYTF. The CDR3, as DNA: TGTGCCAGCAGCCCAGGGGATACAGGGTATTATGGCTACACCTTC.

This clonotype was picked up many times. The CDR3 is CASSGAGTVRRETQYF. In DNA, the CDR3 is TGTGCCAGTAGTGGGGCGGGGACCGTCCGAAGGGAGACCCAGTACTTC. V gene TRBV19 combines with J gene TRBJ2-5, with a tentative D call TRBD2 (6 bases). Looked up from germline, CDR1 is LNHDA and CDR2 is SQIVND (reference sequence). Trimming stripped 5 bases from V and 5 bases from J, with 21 bases between. CDR3 length: 16 residues.

This clonotype was found many times. This chain joins TRBV7-2 and TRBJ1-1, with D maybe TRBD1 (6 bases). Trimming shortened V by 5 bases and J by 4 bases, and 17 bases separated the two germline ends. Germline V CDR1 and CDR2: SGHTA, FQGNSA. This CDR3 has 15 residues. The CDR3 coding sequence is TGTGCCAGCAGCCCCTTTAATCTACAGGGCACTGAAGCTTTCTTT. As protein: CASSPFNLQGTEAFF.

A few counts support this clonotype. V usage is TRBV18 and J usage is TRBJ1-5; D gene uncertain. The V gene lost 3 bases and the J gene lost 0 bases, with 12 bases spanning the gap. The CDR3 contains 16 residues. CDR1 and CDR2 from the germline V gene are KGHSH and LQKENI. The CDR3 loop reads CASSPQQPSSNQPQHF. The CDR3 DNA is TGTGCCAGCTCACCCCAGCAACCATCTAGCAATCAGCCCCAGCATTTT.

V usage is TRBV10-2 and J usage is TRBJ1-2; D remains unclear. Germline V lookup: CDR1 WSHSY, CDR2 SAAADI. V was pared by 5 bases and J by 4 bases, with 5 bases between. The CDR3 totals 11 residues. CDR3 DNA: TGCGCCAGCAGTCCTCGCTATGGCTACACCTTC. As protein: CASSPRYGYTF.

This clonotype was observed a handful of times. V and J are TRBV28 and TRBJ2-7; D might be TRBD1 (6 bases). CDR3 size: 15 residues. Germline CDR1 MDHEN, CDR2 SYDVKM. Trimming took off 7 bases at V and 3 bases at J, with 19 bases between the two ends. The CDR3: CASMARITGFYEQYF. The CDR3 nucleotides are TGTGCCAGCATGGCTCGTATCACAGGGTTCTACGAGCAGTACTTC.